These 17 T cell receptor beta chains were sequenced from one sample in a study of T cells in Graves' hyperthyroidism and ophthalmopathy. Researchers amplified the TCR beta CDR3 regions from RNA transcripts. The TCR CDR3 was amplified in a first-round RT-PCR using the HTBI primer set. TCRdb independently ran MiXCR on the multiplex PCR reads; one entry per CDR3 protein. This repertoire shows roughly 600,000 distinct CDR3 sequences, about 14% found once; its top ten account for around 12%. Sequenced material: blood. The receptors were gathered from a woman in her 50s with Graves' ophthalmopathy.

The J gene is TRBJ1-2, the V gene TRBV7-9; D is unclear. The CDR3 is 12 residues long. Trimming removed 5 bases at V and 3 bases at J, with 7 bases between. CDR1 is SEHNR, CDR2 FQNEAQ, per germline (reference sequence). Written as DNA, the CDR3 is TGTGCCAGCAGCGGCCAGTACTATGGCTACACCTTC. Its translation: CASSGQYYGYTF.

This clonotype was seen ten or more times. This chain uses TRBV5-6 with TRBJ2-3, with D possibly TRBD2 on 5 matching bases. Between the trimmed V and J ends, which lost 3 bases and 9 bases, there was a span of 20 bases. CDR3 length: 15 residues. Looked up from germline, CDR1 is SGHDT and CDR2 is YYEEEE. The CDR3 is CASSSPWELDGTQYF. The CDR3 DNA reads as TGTGCCAGCAGCTCGCCCTGGGAGCTAGACGGCACGCAGTATTTT.

About this clonotype itself: Compared with germline, one end of the junction differs, possibly owing to a read error. The CDR3 nucleotides read TGTGCTAGCAGCACAATTCCTCAAGAGACCCAGTACTTC. It yields the protein CASSTIPQETQYF. The chain couples TRBV7-7 to TRBJ2-5, with D uncertain. This CDR3 comprises 13 residues. Germline V gene lookup returns CDR1 SSHAT and CDR2 FNYEAQ (reference sequence).

This clonotype occurred a few times. This chain joins TRBV7-3 and TRBJ2-2, with D possibly matching TRBD2 (7 bases). Germline V gene lookup returns CDR1 SGHTA and CDR2 FQGTGA. Trimming left V 5 bases short and J 5 bases short, with 18 bases between. This CDR3 has 16 residues. The CDR3 here is CASSPRGGAWTGELFF. The CDR3 bases are TGTGCCAGCAGCCCCCGCGGGGGCGCTTGGACCGGGGAGCTGTTTTTT.

This clonotype has ten or more counts. V and J are TRBV27 and TRBJ1-1; D is unresolved. V shed 3 bases and J shed 0 bases, with 8 bases lying between them. This CDR3 has 14 residues. CDR1 MNHEY and CDR2 SMNVEV come from the germline V gene (reference sequence). This CDR3 reads CASSFSHMNTEAFF. The CDR3 coding sequence is TGTGCCAGCAGTTTCTCCCACATGAACACTGAAGCTTTCTTT.

This clonotype was counted many times. The chain carries TRBV12-3 or TRBV12-4 and TRBJ2-1, with 9 bases lining up with TRBD1. The CDR3 covers 14 residues. With V trimmed by 6 bases and J by 3 bases, 3 bases remained unmatched. CDR3 nucleotide sequence: TGTGCCAGCAGCCCGACAGGGGGCTACAATGAGCAGTTCTTC. This gives the protein CASSPTGGYNEQFF.

This clonotype was detected many times. The chain employs TRBV9 and TRBJ2-2; D may be TRBD2 (6 bases). Germline V CDR1 and CDR2: SGDLS, YYNGEE. Trimming removed 1 base at V and 5 bases at J, with 15 bases between. CDR3 length equals 16 residues. The CDR3 region is CASSVISGGRTGELFF. The CDR3, as DNA: TGTGCCAGCAGCGTAATCTCCGGGGGTAGAACCGGGGAGCTGTTTTTT.

This clonotype was detected only a few times. The gene calls are TRBV4-3 and TRBJ1-2; D gene ambiguous. V lost 1 base, J lost 1 base, and 10 bases lay in between. Germline V gives CDR1 LGHNA, CDR2 YSLEER. CDR3 length equals 15 residues. The CDR3 sequence is CASSQALDFNYGYTF. As DNA, the CDR3 is TGCGCCAGCAGCCAAGCTTTGGATTTTAACTATGGCTACACCTTC.

This clonotype appeared many times. The genes are TRBV11-2 and TRBJ1-3; weak D call: TRBD1 (5 bases). The V end was cut by 9 bases, the J end by 0 bases, with 15 bases between. CDR3 size: 15 residues. Germline loops: CDR1 SGHAT, CDR2 FQNNGV. CDR3 sequence reads: CASWAQAGSGNTIYF. CDR3 DNA sequence: TGTGCCAGTTGGGCACAGGCGGGCTCTGGAAACACCATATATTTT.

This clonotype was counted ten times or more. The rearrangement joins TRBV3-1 to TRBJ2-7; a weak D match, TRBD1 (6 bases). The CDR3 is 12 amino acids. The germline V and J ends were trimmed by 6 bases and 5 bases, with 11 bases remaining between them. Germline-derived CDR1 and CDR2 are LGHDT and YNNKEL (reference sequence). The CDR3 nucleotides read TGTGCCAGCAGAAACAGGGATAACGAGCAGTACTTC. Its translation is CASRNRDNEQYF.

This clonotype was recorded many times. The CDR3 nucleotides are TGTGCCAGCAGTACCAGCGGGGATACGCAGTATTTT. Amino acids: CASSTSGDTQYF. This chain uses TRBV6-2 or TRBV6-3 with TRBJ2-3; tentative D call: TRBD2 (6 bases). This CDR3 is built from 12 residues. CDR1 is MNHEY and CDR2 is SVGEGT in the germline V gene. V was cut by 5 bases and J by 6 bases, with 9 bases left in between.

This clonotype was recorded at least ten times. The chain has TRBV7-6 and TRBJ2-4; 7 nucleotides align to TRBD1. Germline V lookup: CDR1 SGHVS, CDR2 FNYEAQ. CDR3 size: 16 residues. The V and J ends lost 5 bases and 8 bases, in that order; junction bases with no gene match: 15. DNA for the CDR3: TGTGCCAGCAGCCCCAGGGGGTACGGGATCGGGGACATTCAGTACTTC. Amino acid sequence: CASSPRGYGIGDIQYF.

This clonotype was counted many times. The chain recombines TRBV7-9 with TRBJ2-5; D gene ambiguous. Trimming took off 3 bases at V and 1 base at J, with 9 bases between the two ends. CDR3 length equals 14 residues. In germline, CDR1 is SEHNR, CDR2 FQNEAQ (reference sequence). The CDR3 reads CASSFRQAQETQYF. CDR3 DNA: TGTGCCAGCAGCTTCCGACAAGCCCAAGAGACCCAGTACTTC.

This clonotype was found many times. The V and J genes are TRBV28 and TRBJ2-5; 7 nucleotides align to TRBD1. CDR1 and CDR2 (germline): MDHEN, SYDVKM. J gave up 3 bases and V 6 bases, and 7 bases lay outside the gene matches. The CDR3 runs 14 residues. Written as DNA, the CDR3 is TGTGCCAGCAGGAGCTCAGGGGGAAAAGAGACCCAGTACTTC. As protein: CASRSSGGKETQYF.

This clonotype was seen ten or more times. V and J are TRBV2 and TRBJ2-7, with 15 nucleotides matching TRBD2. The germline gives CDR1 SNHLY, CDR2 FYNNEI. The V gene end was trimmed by 7 bases and the J gene end by 7 bases; junction bases not matched to a gene: 11. The CDR3 length is 16 residues. The CDR3 nucleotides read TGTGCCAGCAAGGGGACTAGCGGGAGGACCGGGGGTGAGCAGTACTTC. It specifies CASKGTSGRTGGEQYF.

This clonotype was found many times. The genes are TRBV7-8 and TRBJ2-2, with 9 bases aligning to TRBD2. The V gene's germline CDR1 is SGHVS and CDR2 FQNEAQ. Trimming removed 2 bases from V and 2 bases from J; junction bases left unmatched: 6. CDR3 length: 17 residues. The CDR3 sequence is CASSLSGTSRNTGELFF. As DNA, the CDR3 is TGTGCCAGCAGCTTATCCGGGACTAGCAGAAACACCGGGGAGCTGTTTTTT.

This clonotype was detected only a few times. The chain is built from TRBV24-1 and TRBJ2-3, with 7 bases lining up with TRBD2. CDR3 length equals 16 residues. Germline V CDR1 and CDR2: KGHDR, SFDVKD. Unmatched junction bases numbered 3, after V lost 1 base and J lost 0 bases. CDR3 region: CATSDFGGSSTDTQYF. CDR3 DNA sequence: TGTGCCACCAGTGATTTTGGCGGGAGTAGCACAGATACGCAGTATTTT.